The next 20 T cell receptor beta chains were all read from a single sample in a study of blood T cell repertoires in COVID-19. The repertoire was sequenced with immunoSEQ multiplex PCR; TCRdb's copy has only in-frame clones and lacks some. Of 40,000 to 55,000 clones in the sample, roughly nine tenths were seen once. The sample was peripheral blood. The receptor set was obtained from a man in his sixties or seventies with active COVID-19.

This clone was seen a handful of times. The rearrangement uses TRBV19 and TRBJ1-4, with 8 bases identical to TRBD1. Unmatched junction bases numbered 8, after V lost 2 bases and J lost 3 bases. Germline V gene data show CDR1 as LNHDA and CDR2 as SQIVND (reference sequence). CDR3 length equals 17 residues. The CDR3 region is CASSIRKTGAANEKLFF. Written as DNA, the CDR3 is TGTGCCAGTAGTATAAGAAAGACAGGGGCGGCTAATGAAAAACTGTTTTTT.

The V and J genes are TRBV15 and TRBJ1-2; D not certain. Germline-derived CDR1 and CDR2 are LNHNV and YYDKDF (reference sequence). V lost 0 bases to trimming and J lost 6 bases, with 17 bases between them. The CDR3 sequence is 16 residues long. DNA for the CDR3: TGTGCCACCAGCAGAGATAAAGGTCGGAAGGGAGATGGCTACACCTTC. This encodes CATSRDKGRKGDGYTF. The full variable domain, rest sourced from reference TRBV15 and TRBJ1-2, is DAMVIQNPRYQVTQFGKPVTLSCSQTLNHNVMYWYQQKSSQAPKLLFHYYDKDFNNEADTPDNFQSRRPNTSFCFLDIRSPGLGDTAMYLCATSRDKGRKGDGYTFGSGTRLTVV.

The rearrangement links TRBV2 to TRBJ2-2; 7 positions match TRBD1. The CDR3 is 18 amino acids. V was clipped by 5 bases and J by 2 bases; unmatched bases: 14. Germline loops: CDR1 SNHLY, CDR2 FYNNEI. This CDR3 is CASSPPTGKISNTGELFF. The CDR3 DNA reads as TGTGCCAGCAGTCCTCCGACAGGGAAGATATCTAACACCGGGGAGCTGTTTTTT.

J is TRBJ1-5 and V is TRBV6-5; D remains unclear. The CDR3 runs to 12 residues. Germline lookup yields CDR1 MNHEY and CDR2 SVGAGI. Deletions cut 4 bases from V and 6 bases from J, with 7 bases between. CDR3 sequence: CASSFRGQPQHF. CDR3 coding DNA: TGTGCCAGCAGTTTCCGGGGTCAGCCCCAGCATTTT.

The chain combines TRBV6-5 with TRBJ1-2, with D uncertain. This CDR3 contains 13 residues. Germline lookup yields CDR1 MNHEY and CDR2 SVGAGI. Trimming pared 8 bases from V and 4 bases from J, leaving 14 bases between. The CDR3 nucleotides read TGTGCCAGCGCCTCCGGTACAGCCTATGGCTACACCTTC. The encoded protein is CASASGTAYGYTF.

The genes are TRBV7-2 and TRBJ2-2; D may be TRBD1 (6 bases). Trimming pared 5 bases from V and 6 bases from J, leaving 13 bases between. The germline gives CDR1 SGHTA, CDR2 FQGNSA. This CDR3 spans 14 amino acids. DNA for the CDR3: TGTGCCAGCAGCCCGGACAGAATATCCGGGGAGCTGTTTTTT. This translates into CASSPDRISGELFF.

The chain recombines TRBV9 with TRBJ2-2; TRBD1 might be the D (5 bases). Germline assignment: CDR1 SGDLS and CDR2 YYNGEE. V dropped 0 bases and J dropped 3 bases, with 9 bases sitting between them. The CDR3 loop spans 15 amino acids. CDR3 protein: CASSVAAGYTGELFF. DNA for the CDR3: TGTGCCAGCAGCGTAGCGGCAGGGTACACCGGGGAGCTGTTTTTT.

The chain uses TRBV5-6 and TRBJ1-5; the D gene is possibly TRBD1 (5 bases). CDR1 is SGHDT, CDR2 YYEEEE, per germline. The CDR3 is 14 residues long. Trimming pared 6 bases from V and 5 bases from J, leaving 15 bases between. The CDR3 DNA sequence: TGTGCCAGCAACGTTGGGGGGTCCCATCAGCCCCAGCATTTT. Protein: CASNVGGSHQPQHF.

The chain employs TRBV10-3 and TRBJ1-2; 11 bases match TRBD1. The CDR3 runs to 16 residues. The V segment lost 2 bases and the J segment 6 bases; nucleotides outside the gene matches: 8. From germline, CDR1 is ENHRY and CDR2 SYGVKD. CDR3 nucleotide sequence: TGTGCCATCAGTGAGGGGACAGGGGGGGCCTTTGATGGCTACACCTTC. Protein product: CAISEGTGGAFDGYTF.

The V and J genes are TRBV6-5 and TRBJ2-3; 7 bases match TRBD2. Germline assignment: CDR1 MNHEY and CDR2 SVGAGI. Unmatched junction bases numbered 2, after V lost 5 bases and J lost 0 bases. The CDR3 is made up of 14 amino acids. CDR3 nucleotide sequence: TGTGCCAGCAGTAGGACTAGTAGCACAGATACGCAGTATTTT. It specifies CASSRTSSTDTQYF.

The chain recombines TRBV7-9 with TRBJ2-1; 9 bases map to TRBD2. Germline CDR1 is SEHNR and CDR2 is FQNEAQ (reference sequence). This CDR3 is built from 13 residues. V lost 3 bases to trimming and J lost 7 bases; unmatched junction nucleotides: 1. The CDR3 DNA follows: TGTGCCAGCAGCTTTAGCGGGGGAAATGAGCAGTTCTTC. Encoded protein: CASSFSGGNEQFF.

The rearrangement joins TRBV30 to TRBJ1-4; a weak D match, TRBD1 (6 bases). Germline V gene sequence: CDR1 GTSNPN, CDR2 SVGIG (reference sequence). The V gene lost 0 bases and the J gene lost 8 bases, with 13 bases spanning the gap. CDR3 length equals 14 residues. CDR3 loop: CAWSVGGNLEKLFF. DNA for the CDR3: TGTGCCTGGAGTGTAGGGGGTAATCTAGAAAAACTGTTTTTT.

This clone has only a few counts. This sequence joins TRBV5-1 and TRBJ1-6, with TRBD1 matching over 9 bases. V dropped 4 bases and J dropped 7; count of bases not matched to a gene: 9. The CDR3 covers 16 residues. Germline V gene lookup returns CDR1 SGHRS and CDR2 YFSETQ. CDR3 bases: TGCGCCAGCAGCCCCATACAGGGGACAGGGAATTCACCCCTCCACTTT. Translating it yields CASSPIQGTGNSPLHF.

CDR3 nucleotides: TGCGCCAGCAGCCTTTACAAGAACACTGAAGCTTTCTTT. Translated: CASSLYKNTEAFF. This chain joins TRBV4-1 and TRBJ1-1; no clear D gene. The CDR3 is 13 amino acids. The V end lost 4 bases, the J end lost 1 base, and 7 bases lay between the germline ends. Germline V gene data show CDR1 as MGHRA and CDR2 as YSYEKL.

V usage is TRBV6-5 and J usage is TRBJ2-7, with TRBD2 matching 8 bases. This CDR3 comprises 14 residues. V shed 6 bases, J shed 3 bases, and the junction held 7 bases outside the gene matches. CDR1 and CDR2 from the germline V gene are MNHEY and SVGAGI. DNA of the CDR3: TGTGCCAGCAGGGCGGGACTAGGACGCTACGAGCAGTACTTC. Translation gives CASRAGLGRYEQYF.

This chain's CDR3 is CSMRQGDYGYTF. Written as DNA, the CDR3 is TGCAGCATGCGACAGGGGGACTATGGCTACACCTTC. V is TRBV29-1 and J is TRBJ1-2; 9 bases map to TRBD1. With V trimmed by 8 bases and J by 3 bases, 4 bases remained unmatched. The CDR3 extends over 12 amino acids. Germline values: CDR1 SQVTM, CDR2 ANQGSEA.

J is TRBJ2-2 and V is TRBV5-6, with a weak D call TRBD1 (5 bases). The CDR3 is 15 amino acids. Looked up from germline, CDR1 is SGHDT and CDR2 is YYEEEE. Deletions cut 1 base from V and 5 bases from J, with 12 bases between. CDR3 DNA sequence: TGTGCCAGCAGCTTGTGGGGCTCGAGGACCGGGGAGCTGTTTTTT. Amino acids: CASSLWGSRTGELFF. The variable domain in full, with the rest retrieved from reference TRBV5-6 and TRBJ2-2, is DAGVTQSPTHLIKTRGQQVTLRCSPKSGHDTVSWYQQALGQGPQFIFQYYEEEERQRGNFPDRFSGHQFPNYSSELNVNALLLGDSALYLCASSLWGSRTGELFFGEGSRLTVL.

This chain uses TRBV6-5 with TRBJ2-7; TRBD1 aligns across 8 bases. With V trimmed by 6 bases and J by 5 bases, 12 bases remained unmatched. This CDR3 contains 15 residues. The germline V gene encodes CDR1 MNHEY and CDR2 SVGAGI. CDR3 sequence reads: CASRVQTGVPNEQYF. CDR3 coding DNA: TGTGCCAGCAGAGTACAGACAGGGGTACCCAACGAGCAGTACTTC.

The rearrangement joins TRBV5-5 to TRBJ1-6, with 7 bases identical to TRBD1. This CDR3 has 16 amino acids. The trim removed 4 bases at V and 5 bases at J, leaving 9 bases unmatched. CDR1 and CDR2 (germline): SGHKS, YYEKEE (reference sequence). This chain's CDR3 is CASSRFDRDNNSPLHF. CDR3 DNA sequence: TGTGCCAGCAGCCGATTCGACAGGGACAATAATTCACCCCTCCACTTT.

The gene calls are TRBV6-1 and TRBJ2-3; TRBD1 is a possible D gene (5 bases). The germline V and J ends were trimmed by 0 bases and 2 bases, with 9 bases remaining between them. CDR3 length equals 15 residues. From germline, CDR1 is MNHNS and CDR2 SASEGT. CDR3: CASSEARAPTDTQYF. CDR3 bases: TGTGCCAGCAGTGAAGCCAGGGCGCCCACAGATACGCAGTATTTT.